This TCR beta chain was recovered during a study of low-dose radiotherapy and immunotherapy resistance in tumors. This clonotype was observed many times. CDR1 and CDR2 (germline): SGHRS, YFSETQ. Losses at the gene ends were 4 bases for V and 0 bases for J; bases not matched to a gene: 2. The CDR3 has 14 amino acids. Indicated time point: after trial treatment. The treatment is: LDRT plus nivolumab, ipilimumab, low-dose cyclophosphamide and aspirin (RACIN trial). TRAV and TRBV primers primed cDNA for both TCRalpha and TCRbeta. Both a constant-region primer and a V-primer adapter served to amplify TCRs across about 20 PCR cycles. mRNA that had been isolated underwent amplification through in vitro transcription. Via MiXCR, TCRdb re-called the reads, giving one row per CDR3 protein. Altogether roughly 40,000 distinct CDR3 sequences are present, less than 30% being singletons, with the ten largest covering roughly a tenth.

The chain recombines TRBV5-1 with TRBJ1-1; 8 bases fit TRBD1. This TCR derives from a male donor with prostate cancer. The input for sequencing was PBMCs, taken after low-dose radiotherapy plus immunotherapy. The CDR3 DNA reads TGCGCCAGCAGCAGGGACAGGATGAACACTGAAGCTTTCTTT. This codes for CASSRDRMNTEAFF.